Reported below is one TCR beta chain. How the authors handled the data: Nucleated cell counts were estimated from reference gene primer amplification. Here immunoSEQ multiplex PCR was the method, and the copy in TCRdb shows in-frame clones only, minus some. The DNA gave D and trimming, while V, J and clone size come from that table. The table includes more than 200,000 clones, approximately 88% detected once. The data stem from a study of blood T cell repertoires in COVID-19. Germline CDR1 reads GTSNPN; CDR2 reads SVGIG (reference sequence). V shed 1 base, J shed 4 bases, and the junction held 5 bases outside the gene matches. This CDR3 spans 14 amino acids.

The sample comprised PBMCs or T cells enriched from blood (not recorded which). V is TRBV30 and J is TRBJ2-7; 9 bases agree with TRBD1. The clonotype was recovered from a woman aged 30 to 39 who had been exposed to COVID-19. CDR3 in amino acids: CAWSAGTGPYEQYF. CDR3 coding DNA: TGTGCCTGGAGTGCCGGGACAGGGCCTTACGAGCAGTACTTC.